Each of the 26 T cell receptor beta chains below was sequenced from the same sample in a study of monozygotic twins with inflammatory bowel disease. One entry per CDR3 protein, without DNA, is what TCRdb gives after re-calling the 5' RACE reads. Recorded for this sample: 110,000 to 150,000 distinct CDR3 sequences. Source material: blood. The receptors here all came from a human donor with ulcerative colitis or Crohn's disease, or a healthy co-twin of an affected twin (not recorded which).

The chain recombines TRBV10-3 with TRBJ2-3; the TRBD2 assignment by TCRdb is unverifiable without DNA. Germline lookup yields CDR1 ENHRY and CDR2 SYGVKD. The CDR3 contains 16 residues. The CDR3: CAIRTTIAGVADTQYF.

V gene TRBV5-1 combines with J gene TRBJ2-1; TCRdb calls TRBD1, which cannot be checked without DNA. The CDR3 is 14 residues long. Germline CDR1 is SGHRS and CDR2 is YFSETQ. CDR3: CASTPEPGVNEQFF.

The chain has TRBV20-1 and TRBJ1-5; TCRdb proposes TRBD1, but this gene call is untestable without DNA. Germline V CDR1 and CDR2: DFQATT, SNEGSKA (reference sequence). CDR3 length: 14 amino acids. This CDR3 reads CSAEGSPSNQPHHF.

The chain uses TRBV3-1 and TRBJ2-5. The CDR3 length is 15 residues. Germline V gene lookup returns CDR1 LGHDT and CDR2 YNNKEL (reference sequence). The CDR3 protein is CASSQDLGGHETQYF.

V is TRBV6-5 and J is TRBJ2-7. The CDR3 contains 11 residues. Looked up from germline, CDR1 is MNHEY and CDR2 is SVGAGI. This CDR3 is CASKGLYEQYF.

The chain joins TRBV29-1 to TRBJ2-1; TCRdb's D call of TRBD2 is untestable without DNA. The CDR3 extends over 17 amino acids. CDR1 and CDR2 from the germline V gene are SQVTM and ANQGSEA. CDR3: CSVAGGLAGVSYNEQFF.

The V call is TRBV29-1, the J call TRBJ1-1. The germline V gene has CDR1 SQVTM and CDR2 ANQGSEA. The CDR3 is 11 amino acids. The CDR3: CSLALNTEAFF.

The chain combines TRBV20-1 with TRBJ2-1; TCRdb proposes TRBD2, but this gene call is untestable without DNA. Germline CDR1 DFQATT, CDR2 SNEGSKA (reference sequence). This CDR3 contains 17 residues. The CDR3 protein is CSAGGDRTGLADNEQFF.

The CDR3 spells CASSRLFDQPQHF. The J gene is TRBJ1-5, the V gene TRBV19. CDR3 size: 13 residues. From germline, CDR1 is LNHDA and CDR2 SQIVND (reference sequence).

This chain uses TRBV7-2 with TRBJ2-3; with no DNA, the TCRdb D assignment of TRBD2 cannot be verified. There are 15 residues in the CDR3. Germline lookup yields CDR1 SGHTA and CDR2 FQGNSA. CDR3 sequence: CASSSGDSSTDTQYF.

The rearrangement uses TRBV27 and TRBJ2-1; without DNA, the TCRdb call of TRBD2 cannot be checked. The CDR3 totals 15 residues. Germline V gene sequence: CDR1 MNHEY, CDR2 SMNVEV (reference sequence). CDR3: CASSLLQSGMGEQFF.

This chain joins TRBV4-1 and TRBJ2-7; there is no DNA to check the TCRdb D call of TRBD2. Germline CDR1 is MGHRA and CDR2 is YSYEKL. The CDR3 extends over 14 amino acids. CDR3 region: CASSQDERPGEQYF.

The chain employs TRBV5-6 and TRBJ2-3; as DNA is missing, the TRBD2 call by TCRdb cannot be tested. The CDR3 spans 14 residues. From germline, CDR1 is SGHDT and CDR2 YYEEEE. This chain's CDR3 is CASLSAGASDTQYF. Using reference TRBV5-6 and TRBJ2-3 for the parts outside the CDR3, the full variable domain is DAGVTQSPTHLIKTRGQQVTLRCSPKSGHDTVSWYQQALGQGPQFIFQYYEEEERQRGNFPDRFSGHQFPNYSSELNVNALLLGDSALYLCASLSAGASDTQYFGPGTRLTVL.

The chain recombines TRBV10-1 with TRBJ2-1. Looked up from germline, CDR1 is WNHNN and CDR2 is SYGVQD (reference sequence). This CDR3 is 13 amino acids long. The CDR3 is CASSERQFDEQFF.

The V call is TRBV29-1, the J call TRBJ2-7; TCRdb indicates TRBD2, and absent DNA this call remains unverified. This CDR3 is 11 amino acids long. Per the germline V gene, CDR1 is SQVTM and CDR2 is ANQGSEA. The CDR3 loop reads CSGLGGVEQYF.

The V and J genes are TRBV5-1 and TRBJ2-1; TCRdb's D gene call, TRBD1, goes unchecked for lack of DNA. The CDR3 totals 14 residues. The germline V gene encodes CDR1 SGHRS and CDR2 YFSETQ. This CDR3 reads CASSGDRTYNEQFF. The full variable domain, completed using reference TRBV5-1 and TRBJ2-1, is KAGVTQTPRYLIKTRGQQVTLSCSPISGHRSVSWYQQTPGQGLQFLFEYFSETQRNKGNFPGRFSGRQFSNSRSEMNVSTLELGDSALYLCASSGDRTYNEQFFGPGTRLTVL.

V is TRBV11-2 and J is TRBJ2-7; TCRdb selects TRBD1, and the lack of DNA leaves this call unchecked. Germline V lookup: CDR1 SGHAT, CDR2 FQNNGV. CDR3 length: 15 amino acids. CDR3: CASSLVPANTYEQYF.

The rearrangement links TRBV29-1 to TRBJ2-3. The CDR3 contains 14 residues. Per germline, CDR1 SQVTM and CDR2 ANQGSEA. The CDR3 reads CSVERHLSTDTQYF.

The chain has TRBV7-2 and TRBJ1-3; no DNA is available, so the TRBD1 call from TCRdb remains unchecked. Per germline, CDR1 SGHTA and CDR2 FQGNSA. The CDR3 loop spans 16 amino acids. CDR3 loop: CASSSRQFLSGNTIYF. The whole variable domain, filled in from reference TRBV7-2 and TRBJ1-3, reads GAGVSQSPSNKVTEKGKDVELRCDPISGHTALYWYRQSLGQGLEFLIYFQGNSAPDKSGLPSDRFSAERTGGSVSTLTIQRTQQEDSAVYLCASSSRQFLSGNTIYFGEGSWLTVV.

This chain connects TRBV28 to TRBJ2-5; the TRBD2 assignment by TCRdb is unverifiable without DNA. The germline V gene encodes CDR1 MDHEN and CDR2 SYDVKM. This CDR3 has 16 residues. The CDR3 reads CASTIASSGREETQYF.

The V and J genes are TRBV12-3 or TRBV12-4 and TRBJ2-3; with no DNA, the TCRdb D assignment of TRBD1 cannot be verified. This CDR3 comprises 16 residues. The CDR3 here is CASSPRTGSVADTQYF.

The chain carries TRBV5-4 and TRBJ2-1. The CDR3 contains 14 residues. Germline V gene lookup returns CDR1 SGHNT and CDR2 YYREEE (reference sequence). CDR3: CASRIDATYNEQFF.

V and J are TRBV14 and TRBJ2-5. Germline CDR1 SGHDN, CDR2 FVKESK. This CDR3 spans 11 amino acids. The CDR3 region is CATSGGRAQYF.

The genes are TRBV21-1 and TRBJ1-1; TCRdb selects TRBD1, and the lack of DNA leaves this call unchecked. TRBV21-1 is a known pseudogene. The CDR3 has 17 amino acids. The CDR3 sequence is CASSKVERDREDTEAFF.

The chain recombines TRBV18 with TRBJ1-2; TCRdb's D gene call, TRBD1, goes unchecked for lack of DNA. Germline CDR1 reads KGHSH; CDR2 reads LQKENI. The CDR3 is 15 amino acids. CDR3 protein: CASSPPGGPLYGYTF. Drawing the rest from reference TRBV18 and TRBJ1-2, the complete variable domain is NAGVMQNPRHLVRRRGQEARLRCSPMKGHSHVYWYRQLPEEGLKFMVYLQKENIIDESGMPKERFSAEFPKEGPSILRIQQVVRGDSAAYFCASSPPGGPLYGYTFGSGTRLTVV.

This chain links TRBV10-3 with TRBJ2-1; the TRBD1 assignment by TCRdb is unverifiable without DNA. This CDR3 contains 16 residues. Germline assignment: CDR1 ENHRY and CDR2 SYGVKD. Here the CDR3 reads CAISESTRGLASEQFF.